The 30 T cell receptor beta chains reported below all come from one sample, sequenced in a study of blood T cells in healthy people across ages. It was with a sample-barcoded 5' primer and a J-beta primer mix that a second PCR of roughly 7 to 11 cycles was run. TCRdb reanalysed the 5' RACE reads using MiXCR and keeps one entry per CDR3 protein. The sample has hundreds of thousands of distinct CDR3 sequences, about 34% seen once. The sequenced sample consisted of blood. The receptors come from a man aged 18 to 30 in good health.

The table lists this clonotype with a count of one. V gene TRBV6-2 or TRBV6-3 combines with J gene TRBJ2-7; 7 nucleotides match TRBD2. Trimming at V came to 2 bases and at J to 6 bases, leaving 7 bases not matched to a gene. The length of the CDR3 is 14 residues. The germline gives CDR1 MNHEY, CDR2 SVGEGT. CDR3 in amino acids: CASSYTRTSREQYF. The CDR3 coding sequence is TGTGCCAGCAGTTACACCCGGACTAGTCGCGAGCAGTACTTC.

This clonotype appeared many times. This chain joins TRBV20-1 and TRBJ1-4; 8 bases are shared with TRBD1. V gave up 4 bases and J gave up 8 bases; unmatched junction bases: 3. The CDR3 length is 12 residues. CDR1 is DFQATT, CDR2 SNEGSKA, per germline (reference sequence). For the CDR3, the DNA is TGCAGTGCTACCGGGACAGGCGAAAAACTGTTTTTT. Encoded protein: CSATGTGEKLFF.

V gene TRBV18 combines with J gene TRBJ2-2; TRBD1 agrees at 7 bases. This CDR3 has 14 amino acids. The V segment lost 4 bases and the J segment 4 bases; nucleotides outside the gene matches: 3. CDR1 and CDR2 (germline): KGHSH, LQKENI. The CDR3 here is CASSQGTVTGELFF. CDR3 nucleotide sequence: TGTGCCAGCTCACAGGGGACAGTCACCGGGGAGCTGTTTTTT.

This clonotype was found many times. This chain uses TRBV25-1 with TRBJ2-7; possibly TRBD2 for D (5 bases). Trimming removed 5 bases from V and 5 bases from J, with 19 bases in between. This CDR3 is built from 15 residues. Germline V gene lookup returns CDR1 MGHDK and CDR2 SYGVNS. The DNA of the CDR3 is TGTGCCAGCAGTCAGCTAGCTTCCTACTCGGACGAGCAGTACTTC. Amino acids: CASSQLASYSDEQYF.

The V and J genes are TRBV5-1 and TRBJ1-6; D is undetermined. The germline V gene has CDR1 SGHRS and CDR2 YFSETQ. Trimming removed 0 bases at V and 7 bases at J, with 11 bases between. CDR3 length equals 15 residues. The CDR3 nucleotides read TGCGCCAGCAGCTTGGCCGAAGGGTTGAATTCACCCCTCCACTTT. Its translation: CASSLAEGLNSPLHF.

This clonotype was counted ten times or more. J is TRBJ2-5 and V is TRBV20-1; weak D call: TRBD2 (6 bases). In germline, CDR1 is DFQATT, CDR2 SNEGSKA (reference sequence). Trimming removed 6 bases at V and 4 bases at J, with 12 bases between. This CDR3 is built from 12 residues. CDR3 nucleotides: TGCAGTGCAATAGCGGTTGGAGAGACCCAGTACTTC. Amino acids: CSAIAVGETQYF.

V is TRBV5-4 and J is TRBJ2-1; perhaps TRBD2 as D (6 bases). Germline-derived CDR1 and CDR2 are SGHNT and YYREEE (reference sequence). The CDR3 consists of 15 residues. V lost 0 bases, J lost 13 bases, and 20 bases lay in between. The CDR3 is CASSLGSSETTTQFF. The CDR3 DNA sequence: TGTGCCAGCAGCTTGGGGTCTAGCGAGACAACCACCCAGTTCTTC.

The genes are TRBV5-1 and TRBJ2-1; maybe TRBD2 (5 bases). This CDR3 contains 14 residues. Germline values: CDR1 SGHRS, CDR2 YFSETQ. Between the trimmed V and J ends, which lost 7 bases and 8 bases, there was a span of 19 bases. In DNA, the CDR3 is TGCGCCAGCGCTCTAGCTGGCGCATCGGATGAGCAGTTCTTC. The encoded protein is CASALAGASDEQFF.

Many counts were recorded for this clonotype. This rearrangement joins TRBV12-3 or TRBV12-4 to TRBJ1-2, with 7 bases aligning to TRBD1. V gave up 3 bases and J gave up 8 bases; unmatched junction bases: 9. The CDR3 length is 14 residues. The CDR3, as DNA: TGTGCCAGCAGTTTGGGACAGAGAATGGGGGGCTACACCTTC. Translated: CASSLGQRMGGYTF.

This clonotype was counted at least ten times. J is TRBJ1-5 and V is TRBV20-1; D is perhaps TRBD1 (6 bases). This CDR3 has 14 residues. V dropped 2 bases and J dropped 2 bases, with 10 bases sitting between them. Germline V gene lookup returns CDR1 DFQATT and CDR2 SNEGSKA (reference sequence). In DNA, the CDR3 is TGCAGTGCTAGACAGGGGTTGGGCAATCAGCCCCAGCATTTT. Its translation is CSARQGLGNQPQHF.

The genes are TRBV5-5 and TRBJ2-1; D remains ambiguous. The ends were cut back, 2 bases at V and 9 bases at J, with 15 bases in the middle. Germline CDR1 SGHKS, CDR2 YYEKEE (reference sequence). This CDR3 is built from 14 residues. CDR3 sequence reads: CASSFDKDHSEQFF. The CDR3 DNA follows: TGTGCCAGCAGCTTCGACAAAGACCACAGTGAGCAGTTCTTC.

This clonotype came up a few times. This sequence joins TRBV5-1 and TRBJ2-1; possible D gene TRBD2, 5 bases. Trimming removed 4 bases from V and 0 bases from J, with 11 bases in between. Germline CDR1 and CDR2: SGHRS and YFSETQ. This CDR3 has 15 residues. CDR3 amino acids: CASSRTGFSYNEQFF. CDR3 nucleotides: TGCGCCAGCAGCCGGACGGGATTCTCCTACAATGAGCAGTTCTTC.

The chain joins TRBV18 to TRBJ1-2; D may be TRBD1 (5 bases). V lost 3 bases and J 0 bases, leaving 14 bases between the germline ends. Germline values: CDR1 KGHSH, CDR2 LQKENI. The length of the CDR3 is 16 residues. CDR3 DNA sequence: TGTGCCAGCTCACCCCGGGACGTACCCGCTAACTATGGCTACACCTTC. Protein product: CASSPRDVPANYGYTF.

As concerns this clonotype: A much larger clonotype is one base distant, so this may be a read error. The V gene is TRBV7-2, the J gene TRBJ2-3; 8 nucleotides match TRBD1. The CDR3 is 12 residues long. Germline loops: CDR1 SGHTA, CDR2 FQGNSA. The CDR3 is CSWGQDTDTQYF. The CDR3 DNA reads TGTTCGTGGGGACAGGACACAGATACGCAGTATTTT.

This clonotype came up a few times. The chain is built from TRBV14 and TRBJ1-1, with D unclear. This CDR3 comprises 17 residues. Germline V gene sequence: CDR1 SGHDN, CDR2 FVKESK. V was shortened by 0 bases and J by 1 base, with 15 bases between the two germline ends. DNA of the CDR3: TGTGCCAGCAGCCAAGATTTTACAAGGGCGGGGAACACTGAAGCTTTCTTT. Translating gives CASSQDFTRAGNTEAFF.

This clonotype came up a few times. The CDR3 nucleotides read TGTGCCAGCAGATACAGCGGGGCTGGGGCCAACGTCCTGACTTTC. This gives the protein CASRYSGAGANVLTF. This chain joins TRBV6-2 or TRBV6-3 and TRBJ2-6; 7 bases are a match to TRBD2. Germline CDR1 is MNHEY and CDR2 is SVGEGT. There are 15 residues in the CDR3. Trimming took 6 bases from V and 2 from J; bases not matched to a gene: 4.

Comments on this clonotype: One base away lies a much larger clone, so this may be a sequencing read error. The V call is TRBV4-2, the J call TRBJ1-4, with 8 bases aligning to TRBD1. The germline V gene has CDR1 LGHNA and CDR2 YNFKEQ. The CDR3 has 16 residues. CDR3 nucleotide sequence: TGTGCCAACAGCCATGGGGACAGGCCCTCAAATGAAAAACTGTTTTTT. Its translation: CANSHGDRPSNEKLFF.

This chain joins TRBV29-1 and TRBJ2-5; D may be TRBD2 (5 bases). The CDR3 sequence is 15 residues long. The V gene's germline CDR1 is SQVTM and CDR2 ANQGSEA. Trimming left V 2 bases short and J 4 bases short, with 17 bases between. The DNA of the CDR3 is TGCAGCGTTGAATGGAGCATCTTAGCGAGAGAGACCCAGTACTTC. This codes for CSVEWSILARETQYF.

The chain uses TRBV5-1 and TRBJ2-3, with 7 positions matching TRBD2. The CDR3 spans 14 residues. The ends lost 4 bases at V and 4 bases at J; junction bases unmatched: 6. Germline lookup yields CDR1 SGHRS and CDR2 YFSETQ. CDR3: CASSLGTMSDTQYF. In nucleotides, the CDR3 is TGCGCCAGCAGCCTGGGGACTATGTCAGATACGCAGTATTTT.

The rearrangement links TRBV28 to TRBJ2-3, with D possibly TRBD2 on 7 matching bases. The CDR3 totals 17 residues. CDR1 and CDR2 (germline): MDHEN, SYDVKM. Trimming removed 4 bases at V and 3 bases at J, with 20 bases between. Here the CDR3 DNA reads TGTGCCAGCAGTTCCCGGAGCGGGGACATCGGGACAGATACGCAGTATTTT. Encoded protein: CASSSRSGDIGTDTQYF. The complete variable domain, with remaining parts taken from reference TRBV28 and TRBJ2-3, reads DVKVTQSSRYLVKRTGEKVFLECVQDMDHENMFWYRQDPGLGLRLIYFSYDVKMKEKGDIPEGYSVSREKKERFSLILESASTNQTSMYLCASSSRSGDIGTDTQYFGPGTRLTVL.

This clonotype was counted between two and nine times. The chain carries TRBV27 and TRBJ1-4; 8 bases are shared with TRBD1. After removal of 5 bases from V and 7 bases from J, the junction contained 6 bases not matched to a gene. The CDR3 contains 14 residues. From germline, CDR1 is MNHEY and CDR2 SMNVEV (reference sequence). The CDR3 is CASSLTGESEKLFF. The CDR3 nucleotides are TGTGCCAGCAGTCTGACAGGGGAAAGTGAAAAACTGTTTTTT.

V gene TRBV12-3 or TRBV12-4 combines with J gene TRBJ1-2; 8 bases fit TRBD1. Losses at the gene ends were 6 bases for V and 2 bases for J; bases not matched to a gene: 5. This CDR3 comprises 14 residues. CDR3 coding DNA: TGTGCCAGCAGCGACAGGGGACCCAACTATGGCTACACCTTC. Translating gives CASSDRGPNYGYTF.

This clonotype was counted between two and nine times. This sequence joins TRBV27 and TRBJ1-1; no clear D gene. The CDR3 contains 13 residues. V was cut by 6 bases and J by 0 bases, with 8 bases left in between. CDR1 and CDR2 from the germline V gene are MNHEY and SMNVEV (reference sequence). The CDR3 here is CASRIGLNTEAFF. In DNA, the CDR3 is TGTGCCAGCAGGATCGGATTGAACACTGAAGCTTTCTTT.

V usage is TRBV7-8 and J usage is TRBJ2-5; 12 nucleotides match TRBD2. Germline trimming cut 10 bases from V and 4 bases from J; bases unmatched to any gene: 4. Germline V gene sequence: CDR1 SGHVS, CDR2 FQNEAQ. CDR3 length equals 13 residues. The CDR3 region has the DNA TGTGCCATCGCTAGCGGGGGGGCAGAGACCCAGTACTTC. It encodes CAIASGGAETQYF.

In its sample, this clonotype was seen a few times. The CDR3 DNA is TGCGCCAGCAGCTTGTCAAAGGGACCCAACACTGAAGCTTTCTTT. Amino acids: CASSLSKGPNTEAFF. V is TRBV5-1 and J is TRBJ1-1; the D gene is possibly TRBD1 (5 bases). Germline CDR1 and CDR2: SGHRS and YFSETQ. The length of the CDR3 is 15 residues. Trimming left V 1 base short and J 2 bases short, with 12 bases between.

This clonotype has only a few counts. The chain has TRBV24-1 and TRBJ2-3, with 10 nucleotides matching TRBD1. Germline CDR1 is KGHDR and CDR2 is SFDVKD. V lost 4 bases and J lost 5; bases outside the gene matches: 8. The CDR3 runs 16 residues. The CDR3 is CATSEPGGTGEDTQYF. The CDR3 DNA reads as TGTGCCACCAGTGAACCCGGGGGGACAGGGGAAGATACGCAGTATTTT.

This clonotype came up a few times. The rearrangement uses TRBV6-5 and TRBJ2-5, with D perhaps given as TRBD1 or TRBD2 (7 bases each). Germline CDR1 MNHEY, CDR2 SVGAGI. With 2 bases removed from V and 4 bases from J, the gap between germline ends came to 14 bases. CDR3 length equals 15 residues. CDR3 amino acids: CASSYAGGVSETQYF. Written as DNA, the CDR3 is TGTGCCAGCAGTTACGCAGGGGGGGTTTCAGAGACCCAGTACTTC.

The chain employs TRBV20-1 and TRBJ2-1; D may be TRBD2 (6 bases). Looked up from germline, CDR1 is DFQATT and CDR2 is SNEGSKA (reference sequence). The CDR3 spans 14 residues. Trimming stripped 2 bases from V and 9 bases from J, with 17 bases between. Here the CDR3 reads CSARTPLGGGEQFF. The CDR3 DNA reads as TGCAGTGCTAGAACCCCCTTGGGGGGAGGTGAGCAGTTCTTC.

In DNA form, the CDR3 reads TGTGCCACCAGCCTACGAGGGGGACAGGGGGCTGGTCAGCCCCAGCATTTT. Amino acid sequence: CATSLRGGQGAGQPQHF. The J gene is TRBJ1-5, the V gene TRBV15, with 12 positions matching TRBD1. The CDR3 runs to 17 residues. The V gene end was trimmed by 5 bases and the J gene end by 6 bases; junction bases not matched to a gene: 11. Per germline, CDR1 LNHNV and CDR2 YYDKDF (reference sequence).

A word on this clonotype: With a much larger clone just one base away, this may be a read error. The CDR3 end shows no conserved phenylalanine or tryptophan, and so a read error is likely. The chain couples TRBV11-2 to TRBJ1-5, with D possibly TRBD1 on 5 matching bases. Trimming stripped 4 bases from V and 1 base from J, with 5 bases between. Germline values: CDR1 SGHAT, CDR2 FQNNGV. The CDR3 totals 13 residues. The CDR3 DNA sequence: TGTGCCAGCAGCTCAGGGAGCAATCAGCCCCAGCATCTT. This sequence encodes CASSSGSNQPQHL.